Listed below are T cell receptor beta chains from one sample, sequenced in a study of blood T cell repertoires in COVID-19. Measured with immunoSEQ multiplex PCR; TCRdb has only the in-frame clones, and not every one. The sample includes a few hundred thousand clones, over 75% seen only once; the top ten take roughly 2%. The sequenced sample consisted of PBMCs or T cells enriched from blood (not recorded which). All receptors come from a young man who had recovered from COVID-19. The CDR3 runs from the conserved cysteine through the conserved F or W. The D gene is left open where the match is weak. Clone size, where shown, is once, few, many, or a class for clones that have expanded.

>TRBV10-3|-|TRBJ2-5|TRBD2
CAISGIGGAQETQYF
TGTGCCATCAGTGGTATCGGGGGGGCCCAAGAGACCCAGTACTTC
>TRBV27|-|TRBJ2-1|TRBD2
CASSLYSGGSYNEQFF
TGTGCCAGCAGTTTATATAGCGGGGGCTCGTACAATGAGCAGTTCTTC
>TRBV30|few|TRBJ2-3|-
CAWSVNWRGTDTQYF
TGTGCCTGGAGTGTAAATTGGCGGGGCACAGATACGCAGTATTTT
>TRBV5-6|-|TRBJ1-2|TRBD1
CASSPGQGADYGYTF
TGTGCCAGCAGCCCGGGACAGGGGGCCGACTATGGCTACACCTTC
>TRBV19|-|TRBJ1-4|-
CASSIGQHNEKLFF
TGTGCCAGTAGTATTGGGCAGCATAATGAAAAACTGTTTTTT
>TRBV5-6|-|TRBJ1-1|-
CASSVFGKRVYSAEAFF
TGTGCCAGCAGCGTGTTCGGTAAGAGGGTATATAGTGCTGAAGCTTTCTTT
>TRBV7-9|-|TRBJ2-1|-
CASSKEEVNEQFF
TGTGCCAGCAGTAAGGAGGAGGTCAATGAGCAGTTCTTC
>TRBV18|-|TRBJ2-1|-
CASSDLTVPMNEQFF
TGTGCCAGCTCAGATCTTACGGTCCCGATGAATGAGCAGTTCTTC
>TRBV6-6|once|TRBJ2-5|-
CASRRTVNKETQYF
TGTGCCAGCAGAAGGACAGTAAACAAAGAGACCCAGTACTTC
>TRBV3-1/TRBV3-2|-|TRBJ1-1|TRBD1
CASSQPTGDTEAFF
TGTGCCAGCAGCCAACCGACAGGGGATACTGAAGCTTTCTTT
>TRBV7-9|-|TRBJ1-1|TRBD1
CASSLPGQGEAFF
TGTGCCAGCAGCTTGCCGGGACAGGGTGAAGCTTTCTTT
>TRBV7-2|-|TRBJ2-2|TRBD1
CASSLGLRGSLSGELFF
TGTGCCAGCAGCTTAGGCCTCAGGGGGAGTCTTTCCGGGGAGCTGTTTTTT
>TRBV2|-|TRBJ2-5|TRBD1
CASSEGRGQQTQYF
TGTGCCAGCAGTGAAGGCAGGGGGCAGCAGACCCAGTACTTC
>TRBV19|once|TRBJ2-6|-
CASSPSVGHSGANVLTF
TGTGCCAGTAGTCCCTCCGTTGGCCACTCTGGGGCCAACGTCCTGACTTTC
>TRBV6-5|-|TRBJ2-7|TRBD1
CASRDRGLFSYEQYF
TGTGCCAGCAGGGACAGGGGGCTCTTCTCCTACGAGCAGTACTTC
>TRBV9|-|TRBJ1-5|TRBD1
CASSDRDRNQPQHF
TGTGCCAGCAGCGATCGGGACAGGAATCAGCCCCAGCATTTT
>TRBV11-3|-|TRBJ1-2|-
CAGPEGPSPYGYTF
TGTGCCGGACCGGAGGGGCCCTCTCCCTATGGCTACACCTTC
>TRBV7-2|-|TRBJ1-1|TRBD1
CASSLDTPTGVRKAFF
TGTGCCAGCAGCTTAGACACCCCGACAGGGGTAAGGAAAGCTTTCTTT
>TRBV7-9|-|TRBJ2-1|TRBD1
CASSPRQGSSYNEQFF
TGTGCCAGCAGCCCCAGACAGGGGAGCTCCTACAATGAGCAGTTCTTC
>TRBV5-1|-|TRBJ1-2|TRBD1
CASSPRDSPNYGYTF
TGCGCCAGCAGTCCGAGGGACAGTCCTAACTATGGCTACACCTTC
>TRBV7-9|many|TRBJ1-1|-
CASSAGAEAFF
TGTGCCAGCAGCGCAGGGGCTGAAGCTTTCTTT
>TRBV4-1|-|TRBJ1-2|TRBD1
CASSPGTGVLDGYTF
TGCGCCAGCAGCCCCGGGACAGGGGTTTTGGATGGCTACACCTTC
>TRBV4-1|-|TRBJ1-4|-
CASSQEWAQQKLFF
TGCGCCAGCAGCCAAGAGTGGGCTCAGCAAAAACTGTTTTTT
>TRBV6-5|-|TRBJ1-3|TRBD1
CASSLAGGTGNTIYF
TGTGCCAGCAGTTTGGCAGGGGGAACGGGAAACACCATATATTTT
>TRBV30|-|TRBJ2-7|TRBD1
CAWSAEPGGVAPYEQYF
TGTGCCTGGAGTGCAGAACCAGGGGGCGTCGCGCCCTACGAGCAGTACTTC